The clone carrying this T cell receptor beta chain has a count of ten or more. TCRdb called the reads again in MiXCR, with one record for every CDR3 protein. This repertoire shows 630,000 or so distinct CDR3 sequences, roughly 26% found once; its top ten account for less than 9.5%. The CDR3 spans 16 residues. Germline CDR1 and CDR2: SGHVS and FQNEAQ. V trimming: 1 base; J trimming: 3 bases; junction bases outside the gene matches: 3. This sample is part of a study of T cell repertoires in cytomegalovirus infection. Sample: CD8+ T cells from PBMCs. The receptor comes from a human donor in good health (CMV status not recorded). Some clones in this sample may be carry-over from other donors' samples. This chain joins TRBV7-8 and TRBJ2-1; TRBD2 aligns across 10 bases. DNA for the CDR3: TGTGCCAGCAGCTTAGGGACTAGCGGTAACTACAATGAGCAGTTCTTC. It translates to CASSLGTSGNYNEQFF. The full variable domain, rest sourced from reference TRBV7-8 and TRBJ2-1, is GAGVSQSPRYKVAKRGQDVALRCDPISGHVSLFWYQQALGQGPEFLTYFQNEAQLDKSGLPSDRFFAERPEGSVSTLKIQRTQQEDSAVYLCASSLGTSGNYNEQFFGPGTRLTVL.